This T cell receptor (beta chain) was recovered during a study of shared clonotypes between healthy human individuals. TCRdb keeps only in-frame clones here, not all; method: immunoSEQ multiplex PCR. This table has some 900,000 clones, more than 75% appearing once. The V gene's germline CDR1 is GTSNPN and CDR2 SVGIG (reference sequence). The CDR3 extends over 17 amino acids. V gave up 4 bases and J gave up 1 base, with 20 bases separating them. Splitting the CD4+ cells yielded a CD45RA+ naive subset and a CD45RA-negative memory subset. V and J are TRBV30 and TRBJ2-1, with a possible D match to TRBD2 (5 bases). The sequencing sample was made of memory CD4+ T cells sorted from blood. Noted subset: CD45RA-negative fraction. The TCR originated in a young man in good health. CDR3 DNA: TGTGCCTGGAAGGCGGGCGGGTTAAGAAGGTCCTACAATGAGCAGTTCTTC. This translates into CAWKAGGLRRSYNEQFF.